This T cell receptor (beta chain) is from a study of T cells after yellow fever vaccination. In regard to this clonotype: The antigen is not known.

Study findings and constraints: Most clones from primary vaccination were detected again post-booster (about 96% CD4, about 85% CD8). Weaker, the secondary response had a peak occurring faster, on day 5 versus 15.

Per the germline V gene, CDR1 is SGHTA and CDR2 is FQGNSA. V lost 1 base and J lost 8, with 9 bases in between. The CDR3 covers 13 residues. As TCR cDNA was made by 5'RACE template switching, a universal primer site and UMIs were added. TCRdb itself ran the 5' RACE reads through MiXCR, one entry per CDR3 protein. The sample carries about 550,000 distinct CDR3 sequences, over 15% recorded once. The starting material was PBMCs, obtained 15 days after the yellow fever booster vaccination. The V gene is TRBV7-2, the J gene TRBJ2-1; D not resolved. The clonotype was recovered from a man in his thirties or forties who received the YFV17D yellow fever vaccine. CDR3: CASSLDPGDEQFF. CDR3 coding DNA: TGTGCCAGCAGCTTAGACCCTGGCGATGAGCAGTTCTTC.